The present TCR beta chain was sequenced within a study of T cell changes during pregnancy in multiple sclerosis. Clones were sequenced by immunoSEQ multiplex PCR, and TCRdb holds only the in-frame ones, with some missing. The sample has more than 45,000 clones, 93% seen once; the top ten hold around 3.7%. Trimming cost V 5 bases and J 0 bases, with 10 bases left between them. The CDR3 is 14 residues long. Germline V gives CDR1 SEHNR, CDR2 FQNEAQ (reference sequence). The input for sequencing was CD8+ T cells from peripheral blood mononuclear cells, taken in the second trimester of pregnancy. The chain is built from TRBV7-9 and TRBJ1-1; no firm D call. The receptor was derived from a female donor with multiple sclerosis, enrolled in a pregnancy study. The DNA of the CDR3 is TGTGCCAGCAGCCCGATACAGATGAACACTGAAGCTTTCTTT. This codes for CASSPIQMNTEAFF.